A single sample is the source of the 20 T cell receptor beta chains below, sequenced in a study of blood T cells in healthy people across ages. A second about 7 to 12 cycle PCR used barcoded and J-beta primers. TCRdb processed the 5' RACE reads anew with MiXCR; each CDR3 protein has one entry. This table has about 780,000 distinct CDR3 sequences, about 47% appearing once. Sequenced material: blood. The receptors shown here come from a man of 80 years or more in good health.

The V and J genes are TRBV9 and TRBJ2-1, with D uncertain. V was pared by 0 bases and J by 5 bases, with 9 bases between. The CDR3 spans 14 residues. Per the germline V gene, CDR1 is SGDLS and CDR2 is YYNGEE. The CDR3 loop reads CASSVGGRNNEQFF. CDR3 sequence (DNA): TGTGCCAGCAGCGTAGGAGGACGGAACAATGAGCAGTTCTTC. Full variable domain (remainder filled in from reference TRBV9 and TRBJ2-1): DSGVTQTPKHLITATGQRVTLRCSPRSGDLSVYWYQQSLDQGLQFLIQYYNGEERAKGNILERFSAQQFPDLHSELNLSSLELGDSALYFCASSVGGRNNEQFFGPGTRLTVL.

The CDR3 DNA is TGCAGCGTTGTTTACATTGGGGGGCTCACAGATACGCAGTATTTT. Its translation: CSVVYIGGLTDTQYF. The V call is TRBV29-1, the J call TRBJ2-3; either TRBD1 or TRBD2 may fit D (6 bases each). CDR1 SQVTM and CDR2 ANQGSEA come from the germline V gene. V gave up 4 bases and J gave up 2 bases, with 16 bases separating them. The CDR3 covers 15 residues.

This clonotype occurred many times. This chain joins TRBV7-9 and TRBJ2-7; 13 bases fit TRBD2. After removal of 8 bases from V and 4 bases from J, the junction contained 14 bases not matched to a gene. The CDR3 runs 17 residues. The V gene's germline CDR1 is SEHNR and CDR2 FQNEAQ (reference sequence). The CDR3 here is CASAGTSGTLGPYEQYF. Written as DNA, the CDR3 is TGTGCCAGCGCTGGGACTAGCGGGACCCTTGGGCCTTACGAGCAGTACTTC. The full variable domain, with the rest looked up from reference TRBV7-9 and TRBJ2-7, is DTGVSQNPRHKITKRGQNVTFRCDPISEHNRLYWYRQTLGQGPEFLTYFQNEAQLEKSRLLSDRFSAERPKGSFSTLEIQRTEQGDSAMYLCASAGTSGTLGPYEQYFGPGTRLTVT.

The chain recombines TRBV7-2 with TRBJ2-1; possibly TRBD2 for D (6 bases). This CDR3 is built from 12 residues. Per the germline V gene, CDR1 is SGHTA and CDR2 is FQGNSA. With 6 bases removed from V and 15 bases from J, the gap between germline ends came to 18 bases. CDR3 residues: CASSFPGERVFF. In DNA, the CDR3 is TGTGCCAGCAGTTTTCCGGGGGAAAGAGTGTTCTTC.

The table lists this clonotype with a few counts. V and J are TRBV29-1 and TRBJ2-5; the D gene could be TRBD1 or TRBD2 (5 bases each). CDR3 length equals 12 residues. CDR1 and CDR2 from the germline V gene are SQVTM and ANQGSEA. The germline V and J ends were trimmed by 5 bases and 4 bases, with 11 bases remaining between them. CDR3 nucleotides: TGCAGCGTTAGGGATGGGGGAGAGACCCAGTACTTC. Its translation: CSVRDGGETQYF.

The V call is TRBV5-6, the J call TRBJ2-3, with D hard to call. The CDR3 runs to 15 residues. CDR1 is SGHDT and CDR2 is YYEEEE in the germline V gene. V gave up 0 bases and J gave up 2 bases, with 10 bases separating them. The CDR3 DNA is TGTGCCAGCAGCTTGGAGGGAACCTACACAGATACGCAGTATTTT. This codes for CASSLEGTYTDTQYF.

The rearrangement links TRBV6-4 to TRBJ2-6; 7 bases are a match to TRBD2. The CDR3 is 17 amino acids. CDR1 and CDR2 from the germline V gene are MRHNA and SNTAGT. Unmatched junction bases numbered 6, after V lost 4 bases and J lost 0 bases. The CDR3 DNA reads as TGTGCCAGCAGTGGCCCGGGAGGCGCCTCTGGGGCCAACGTCCTGACTTTC. Translating it yields CASSGPGGASGANVLTF.

With respect to this clonotype: The junction shows a germline mismatch at one end, possibly a read error. The chain recombines TRBV5-1 with TRBJ1-4; 8 bases line up with TRBD1. Germline V gene data show CDR1 as SGHRS and CDR2 as YFSETQ. CDR3 size: 15 residues. CDR3 nucleotides: TGCGCCAACAGCTTCGGACAGGGAAGTTTAGAAAAACTGTTTTTT. Translation: CANSFGQGSLEKLFF. Based on the CDR3 plus reference TRBV5-1 and TRBJ1-4, the full variable domain is KAGVTQTPRYLIKTRGQQVTLSCSPISGHRSVSWYQQTPGQGLQFLFEYFSETQRNKGNFPGRFSGRQFSNSRSEMNVSTLELGDSALYLCANSFGQGSLEKLFFGSGTQLSVL.

This chain uses TRBV7-6 with TRBJ2-3, with D perhaps TRBD1 (6 bases). From germline, CDR1 is SGHVS and CDR2 FNYEAQ. The CDR3 covers 16 residues. The V and J ends lost 4 bases and 0 bases respectively, with 14 bases between them. In nucleotides, the CDR3 is TGTGCCAGCAGCTCTAATAGGGGGTCTAGCACAGATACGCAGTATTTT. It specifies CASSSNRGSSTDTQYF.

This clonotype was counted only a few times. The rearrangement joins TRBV15 to TRBJ2-1; D perhaps matches TRBD2 (6 bases). Per germline, CDR1 LNHNV and CDR2 YYDKDF (reference sequence). CDR3 length: 17 residues. V lost 8 bases and J lost 9, with 29 bases in between. CDR3 DNA: TGTGCCACCGTTAAAGGAGGGAAGGCGGGAATCCCCAGTGAGCAGTTCTTC. Residues: CATVKGGKAGIPSEQFF. Combining the CDR3 with reference TRBV15 and TRBJ2-1 gives the whole variable domain DAMVIQNPRYQVTQFGKPVTLSCSQTLNHNVMYWYQQKSSQAPKLLFHYYDKDFNNEADTPDNFQSRRPNTSFCFLDIRSPGLGDTAMYLCATVKGGKAGIPSEQFFGPGTRLTVL.

This clonotype was found a few times. In DNA form, the CDR3 reads TGTGCCAGCACCTCAACCCTCGGGGCGAGCTCCTACAATGAGCAGTTCTTC. Translating it yields CASTSTLGASSYNEQFF. The V and J genes are TRBV6-1 and TRBJ2-1; D may correspond to TRBD1 or TRBD2 (5 bases each). The CDR3 is 17 amino acids. Deletions cut 7 bases from V and 0 bases from J, with 19 bases between. Germline CDR1 MNHNS, CDR2 SASEGT.

V gene TRBV11-3 combines with J gene TRBJ2-3; the match to TRBD1 covers 7 bases. This CDR3 spans 13 amino acids. Germline values: CDR1 SGHNT, CDR2 YENEEA. Trimming cost V 4 bases and J 7 bases; bases outside gene matches: 5. CDR3 coding DNA: TGTGCCAGCAGCTCAGGGGGACAGAATACGCAGTATTTT. This codes for CASSSGGQNTQYF.

The sample holds a few counts of this clonotype. This chain connects TRBV18 to TRBJ2-5, with D maybe TRBD1 (6 bases). The last part of the DNA fits TRBJ2-7 better; the J call may be wrong. Germline V gene sequence: CDR1 KGHSH, CDR2 LQKENI. The CDR3 has 14 residues. This CDR3 reads CASSPREGGYEQYF. CDR3 DNA: TGTGCCAGCTCTCCCCGGGAAGGGGGCTACGAGCAGTACTTC.

For this clonotype: Likely a read error: the CDR3 ends without its conserved phenylalanine or tryptophan. The J gene is TRBJ2-4, the V gene TRBV7-2, with TRBD2 as a possible D gene (7 bases). The CDR3 contains 17 residues. CDR1 is SGHTA and CDR2 is FQGNSA in the germline V gene. Trimming pared 7 bases from V and 5 bases from J, leaving 24 bases between. CDR3 DNA sequence: TGTGCCAGCAACCGATCTACGGGACGGGGGGCTGAAAACATTCAGTACTTA. It translates to CASNRSTGRGAENIQYL.

This clonotype was counted between two and nine times. This chain links TRBV29-1 with TRBJ2-2; no clear D. Germline loops: CDR1 SQVTM, CDR2 ANQGSEA. Trimming left V 4 bases short and J 7 bases short, with 10 bases between. CDR3 length equals 12 residues. This CDR3 reads CSVGQMDGELFF. Written as DNA, the CDR3 is TGCAGCGTTGGACAAATGGACGGGGAGCTGTTTTTT.

CDR3 DNA sequence: TGCAGTGCTAGAGATCGGGAGTCCCGCGTGCAGTATTTT. Protein product: CSARDRESRVQYF. This chain joins TRBV20-1 and TRBJ2-3; D possibly corresponds to TRBD2 (6 bases). Germline assignment: CDR1 DFQATT and CDR2 SNEGSKA (reference sequence). The germline V and J ends were trimmed by 0 bases and 11 bases, with 15 bases remaining between them. The CDR3 is 13 residues long.

The chain joins TRBV27 to TRBJ2-1; TRBD1 matches 10 bases. The germline V gene has CDR1 MNHEY and CDR2 SMNVEV (reference sequence). Trimming removed 6 bases from V and 6 bases from J; junction bases left unmatched: 17. This CDR3 is 18 amino acids long. CDR3 in amino acids: CASRNRQGASLGRNEQFF. DNA for the CDR3: TGTGCCAGCAGAAATCGACAGGGGGCCAGCCTAGGCCGCAATGAGCAGTTCTTC.

Written as DNA, the CDR3 is TGTGCCAGCAGCCAGGCTTTCGGGGAGCTGTTTTTT. Its translation: CASSQAFGELFF. The genes are TRBV14 and TRBJ2-2; D not certain. CDR3 length: 12 amino acids. Germline V gene sequence: CDR1 SGHDN, CDR2 FVKESK. V was clipped by 3 bases and J by 7 bases, with 6 bases between them.

In this sample, this clonotype turned up a few times. V and J are TRBV5-5 and TRBJ2-7; tentative D call: TRBD1 (7 bases). The V end lost 0 bases, the J end lost 6 bases, and 16 bases lay between the germline ends. The CDR3 extends over 15 amino acids. Germline V lookup: CDR1 SGHKS, CDR2 YYEKEE (reference sequence). CDR3 sequence: CASSLGWQGGSEQYF. CDR3 coding DNA: TGTGCCAGCAGCTTGGGATGGCAGGGGGGAAGCGAGCAGTACTTC.

The gene calls are TRBV12-3 or TRBV12-4 and TRBJ2-6; D is undetermined. This CDR3 spans 17 amino acids. V was pared by 4 bases and J by 2 bases, with 15 bases between. The CDR3 sequence: CASSSLVGVTGANVLTF. CDR3 bases: TGTGCCAGCAGTTCCCTCGTTGGGGTCACTGGGGCCAACGTCCTGACTTTC.